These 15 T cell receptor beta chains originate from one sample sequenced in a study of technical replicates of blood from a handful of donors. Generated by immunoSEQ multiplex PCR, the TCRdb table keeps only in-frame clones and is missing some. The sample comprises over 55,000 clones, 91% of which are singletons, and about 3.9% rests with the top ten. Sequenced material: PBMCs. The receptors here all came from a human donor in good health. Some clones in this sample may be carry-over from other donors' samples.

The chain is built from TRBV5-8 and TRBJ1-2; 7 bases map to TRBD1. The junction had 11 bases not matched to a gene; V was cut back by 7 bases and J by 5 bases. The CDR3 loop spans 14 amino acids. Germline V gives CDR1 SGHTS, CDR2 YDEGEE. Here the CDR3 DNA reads TGTGCCAGCTCCCGGGAGGGGGCACGGTATGGCTACACCTTC. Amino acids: CASSREGARYGYTF.

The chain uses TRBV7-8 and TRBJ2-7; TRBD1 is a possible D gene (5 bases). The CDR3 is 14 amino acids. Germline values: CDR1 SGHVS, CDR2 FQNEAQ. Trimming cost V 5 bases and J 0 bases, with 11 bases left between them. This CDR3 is CASSSRQPSYEQYF. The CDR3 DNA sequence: TGTGCCAGCAGCAGCCGACAGCCCTCCTACGAGCAGTACTTC.

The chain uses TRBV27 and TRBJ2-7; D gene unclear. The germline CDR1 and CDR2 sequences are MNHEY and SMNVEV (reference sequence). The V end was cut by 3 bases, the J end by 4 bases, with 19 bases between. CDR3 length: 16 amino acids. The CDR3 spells CASSFWALTLDYEQYF. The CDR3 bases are TGTGCCAGCAGTTTTTGGGCCTTAACTTTAGATTACGAGCAGTACTTC.

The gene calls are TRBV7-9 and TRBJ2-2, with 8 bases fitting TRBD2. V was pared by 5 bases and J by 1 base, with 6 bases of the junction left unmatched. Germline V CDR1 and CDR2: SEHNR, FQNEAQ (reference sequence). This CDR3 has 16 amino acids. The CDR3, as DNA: TGTGCCAGCAGCCCAATAGCGGGATTGAACACCGGGGAGCTGTTTTTT. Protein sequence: CASSPIAGLNTGELFF.

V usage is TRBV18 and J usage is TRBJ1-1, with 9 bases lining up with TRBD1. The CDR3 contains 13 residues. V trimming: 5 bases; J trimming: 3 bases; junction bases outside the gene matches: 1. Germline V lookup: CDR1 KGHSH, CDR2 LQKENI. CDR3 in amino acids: CASSRDRDTEAFF. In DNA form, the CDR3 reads TGTGCCAGCTCAAGGGACAGGGACACTGAAGCTTTCTTT.

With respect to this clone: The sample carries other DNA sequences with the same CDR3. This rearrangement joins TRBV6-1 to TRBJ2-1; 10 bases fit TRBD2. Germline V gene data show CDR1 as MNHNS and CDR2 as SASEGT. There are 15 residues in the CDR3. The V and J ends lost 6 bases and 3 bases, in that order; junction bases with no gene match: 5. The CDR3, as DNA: TGTGCCAGCAGCCTACGGACTAGCGGCTACAATGAGCAGTTCTTC. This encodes CASSLRTSGYNEQFF.

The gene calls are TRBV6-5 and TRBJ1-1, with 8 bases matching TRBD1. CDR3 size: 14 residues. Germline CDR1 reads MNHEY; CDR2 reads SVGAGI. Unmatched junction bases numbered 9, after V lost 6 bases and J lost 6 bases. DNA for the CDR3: TGTGCCAGCAGCCCAGGGGGCGAGGTAGCTGAAGCTTTCTTT. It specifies CASSPGGEVAEAFF.

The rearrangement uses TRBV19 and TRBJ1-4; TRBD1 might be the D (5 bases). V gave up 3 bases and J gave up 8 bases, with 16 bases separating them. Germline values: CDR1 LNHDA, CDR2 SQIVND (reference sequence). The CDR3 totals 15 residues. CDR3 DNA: TGTGCCAGTAGTATGGGAGGGACCCTGGCGGAAAAACTGTTTTTT. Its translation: CASSMGGTLAEKLFF.

CDR3 nucleotides: TGTGCCAGCAGCTTTCCATCCACCGGGGAGCTGTTTTTT. It specifies CASSFPSTGELFF. The V and J genes are TRBV7-2 and TRBJ2-2; D unclear. The CDR3 covers 13 residues. Germline V gene data show CDR1 as SGHTA and CDR2 as FQGNSA. Between the trimmed V and J ends, which lost 3 bases and 4 bases, there was a span of 6 bases. The full variable domain, its missing parts supplied by reference TRBV7-2 and TRBJ2-2, is GAGVSQSPSNKVTEKGKDVELRCDPISGHTALYWYRQSLGQGLEFLIYFQGNSAPDKSGLPSDRFSAERTGGSVSTLTIQRTQQEDSAVYLCASSFPSTGELFFGEGSRLTVL.

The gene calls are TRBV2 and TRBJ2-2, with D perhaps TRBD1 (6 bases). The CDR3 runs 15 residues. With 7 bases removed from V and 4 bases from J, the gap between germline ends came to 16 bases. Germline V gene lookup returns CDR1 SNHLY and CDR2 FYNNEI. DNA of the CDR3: TGTGCCAGCACGGGGCAGGGACACAGCACCGGGGAGCTGTTTTTT. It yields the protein CASTGQGHSTGELFF.

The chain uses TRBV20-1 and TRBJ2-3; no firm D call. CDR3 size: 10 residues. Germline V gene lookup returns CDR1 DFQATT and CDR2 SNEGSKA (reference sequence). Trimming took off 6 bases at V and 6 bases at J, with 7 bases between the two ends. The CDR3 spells CSATEDTQYF. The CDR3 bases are TGCAGTGCCACGGAGGATACGCAGTATTTT.

The CDR3 bases are TGTGCCACCAGCAATGACAGGGTTTTTGTCCGGGAGCAGTTCTTC. Protein: CATSNDRVFVREQFF. The chain recombines TRBV15 with TRBJ2-1, with TRBD1 identical over 7 bases. The CDR3 totals 15 residues. The trim removed 4 bases at V and 10 bases at J, leaving 13 bases unmatched. In germline, CDR1 is LNHNV, CDR2 YYDKDF (reference sequence).

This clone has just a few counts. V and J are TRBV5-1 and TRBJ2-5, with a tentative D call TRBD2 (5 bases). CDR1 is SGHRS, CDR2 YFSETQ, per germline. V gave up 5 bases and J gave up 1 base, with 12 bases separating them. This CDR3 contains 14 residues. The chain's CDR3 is CASRKGSGQETQYF. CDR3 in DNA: TGCGCCAGCAGAAAAGGAAGCGGCCAAGAGACCCAGTACTTC.

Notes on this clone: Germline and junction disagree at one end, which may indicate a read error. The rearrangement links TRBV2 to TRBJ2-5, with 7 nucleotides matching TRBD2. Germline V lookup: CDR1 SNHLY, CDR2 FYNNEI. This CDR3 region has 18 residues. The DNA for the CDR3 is TGTGTCAGCGGCCCTCTTCGGCTAATTGGGGGGGGTTGGGAGACCCAGTACTTC. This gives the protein CVSGPLRLIGGGWETQYF.

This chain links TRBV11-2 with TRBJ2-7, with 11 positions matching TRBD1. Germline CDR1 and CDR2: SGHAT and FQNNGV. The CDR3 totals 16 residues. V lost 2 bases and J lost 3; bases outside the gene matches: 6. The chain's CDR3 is CASSLTPGQGDYEQYF. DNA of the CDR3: TGTGCCAGCAGCTTAACGCCGGGACAGGGGGACTACGAGCAGTACTTC.